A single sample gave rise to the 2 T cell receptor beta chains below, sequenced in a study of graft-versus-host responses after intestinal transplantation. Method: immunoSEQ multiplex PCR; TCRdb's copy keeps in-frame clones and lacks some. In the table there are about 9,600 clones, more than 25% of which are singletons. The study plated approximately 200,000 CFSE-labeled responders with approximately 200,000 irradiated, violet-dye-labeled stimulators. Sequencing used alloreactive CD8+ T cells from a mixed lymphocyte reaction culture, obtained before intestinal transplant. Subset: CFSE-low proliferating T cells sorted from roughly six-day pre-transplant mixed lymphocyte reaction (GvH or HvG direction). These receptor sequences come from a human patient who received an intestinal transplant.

CDR3 DNA: TGTGCCAGCACCACCCAGGTTTGGGAGACCCAGTACTTC. Residues: CASTTQVWETQYF. The chain employs TRBV6-6 and TRBJ2-5; D gene uncertain. Trimming stripped 7 bases from V and 5 bases from J, with 14 bases between. CDR3 length: 13 amino acids. Germline values: CDR1 MNHNY, CDR2 SVGAGI (reference sequence).

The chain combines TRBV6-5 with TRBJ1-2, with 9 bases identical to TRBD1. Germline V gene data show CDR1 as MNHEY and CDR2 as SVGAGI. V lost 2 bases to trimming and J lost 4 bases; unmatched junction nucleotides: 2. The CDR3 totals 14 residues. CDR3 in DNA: TGTGCCAGCAGTTACCTGACAGGGGGCTATGGCTACACCTTC. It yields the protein CASSYLTGGYGYTF.